These 11 T cell receptor beta chains were all obtained from the same sample, sequenced in a study of PD-1 blockade in mismatch repair-deficient tumors. Generated by immunoSEQ multiplex PCR, the TCRdb table keeps only in-frame clones and is missing some. The data show fewer than 18,000 clones, roughly 80% seen once. These TCRs are of unknown antigen specificity. Time point here: approximately 9-day in vitro stimulation with candidate neoantigen peptide 5. Here the sequenced sample was cells cultured in vitro, taken from a patient treated with pembrolizumab. Receptor source: an adult with mismatch repair-deficient cancer.

The V gene is TRBV5-1, the J gene TRBJ1-4; D perhaps matches TRBD1 (6 bases). V gave up 2 bases and J gave up 5 bases, with 13 bases separating them. The CDR3 loop spans 15 amino acids. CDR1 SGHRS and CDR2 YFSETQ come from the germline V gene. This CDR3 is CASSFGDIGNEKLFF. CDR3 DNA: TGCGCCAGCAGCTTCGGGGACATCGGAAATGAAAAACTGTTTTTT.

The chain is built from TRBV6-4 and TRBJ2-1; the match to TRBD1 covers 7 bases. J was trimmed by 5 bases and V by 2 bases; bases with no gene match: 0. This CDR3 comprises 13 residues. The germline V gene encodes CDR1 MRHNA and CDR2 SNTAGT. The CDR3 spells CASSDRGHNEQFF. The CDR3 nucleotides read TGTGCCAGCAGTGACAGGGGGCACAATGAGCAGTTCTTC.

The chain has TRBV28 and TRBJ1-2; D possibly corresponds to TRBD1 (5 bases). V was cut by 11 bases and J by 3 bases, with 10 bases left in between. The CDR3 length is 11 residues. Germline lookup yields CDR1 MDHEN and CDR2 SYDVKM. DNA of the CDR3: TGTGCCGGATGGGGGGACTATGGCTACACCTTC. As protein: CAGWGDYGYTF.

The table lists this clone with a count of one. The gene calls are TRBV11-3 and TRBJ1-1; no definite D call. Trimming shortened V by 0 bases and J by 3 bases, and 5 bases separated the two germline ends. The CDR3 contains 13 residues. Germline V lookup: CDR1 SGHNT, CDR2 YENEEA. The CDR3 coding sequence is TGTGCCAGCAGCTTAGACAGCTACACTGAAGCTTTCTTT. Its translation is CASSLDSYTEAFF.

V usage is TRBV5-4 and J usage is TRBJ2-1; D is unresolved. V lost 0 bases to trimming and J lost 3 bases, with 10 bases between them. Per the germline V gene, CDR1 is SGHNT and CDR2 is YYREEE (reference sequence). CDR3 length: 15 residues. The CDR3 DNA reads as TGTGCCAGCAGCTTGGGGACGCCCCACTACAATGAGCAGTTCTTC. Translating it yields CASSLGTPHYNEQFF.

CDR3 amino acids: CASSSIKRELYEQYF. The DNA of the CDR3 is TGTGCCAGCTCCAGTATAAAACGGGAGCTCTACGAGCAGTACTTC. The chain employs TRBV18 and TRBJ2-7; possibly TRBD2 for D (6 bases). The CDR3 is made up of 15 amino acids. The germline gives CDR1 KGHSH, CDR2 LQKENI. V lost 6 bases and J lost 3, with 18 bases in between.

This chain joins TRBV27 and TRBJ2-1; no firm D call. CDR3 length equals 15 residues. The ends were cut back, 4 bases at V and 1 base at J, with 11 bases in the middle. Germline CDR1 MNHEY, CDR2 SMNVEV (reference sequence). In DNA, the CDR3 is TGTGCCAGCAGTTCCACAGTTCCATCCTACAATGAGCAGTTCTTC. Translated: CASSSTVPSYNEQFF.

The gene calls are TRBV11-2 and TRBJ2-7; tentatively, D is TRBD1 (5 bases). Germline CDR1 reads SGHAT; CDR2 reads FQNNGV. The CDR3 extends over 14 amino acids. V lost 2 bases to trimming and J lost 3 bases, with 11 bases between them. The CDR3 bases are TGTGCCAGCAGCTTAACCCCCAGGGTCTACGAGCAGTACTTC. As protein: CASSLTPRVYEQYF.

The genes are TRBV28 and TRBJ1-1; D call uncertain. Germline lookup yields CDR1 MDHEN and CDR2 SYDVKM. The CDR3 runs 14 residues. The V end was cut by 6 bases, the J end by 0 bases, with 11 bases between. Here the CDR3 reads CASRLAGMNTEAFF. CDR3 DNA: TGTGCCAGCAGGTTAGCGGGGATGAACACTGAAGCTTTCTTT.

The chain uses TRBV5-1 and TRBJ2-1; the D gene could be TRBD1 or TRBD2 (5 bases each). Between the trimmed V and J ends, which lost 2 bases and 6 bases, there was a span of 15 bases. CDR3 length equals 15 residues. Germline V CDR1 and CDR2: SGHRS, YFSETQ. The CDR3 bases are TGCGCCAGCAGCTTTTTTCTACGGGGACCCAATGAGCAGTTCTTC. Its protein is CASSFFLRGPNEQFF.

The chain joins TRBV5-6 to TRBJ2-7; no reliable D call. The germline V gene has CDR1 SGHDT and CDR2 YYEEEE. The CDR3 length is 14 residues. The ends were cut back, 2 bases at V and 3 bases at J, with 12 bases in the middle. CDR3 sequence: CASSFFQTNYEQYF. The CDR3 nucleotides read TGTGCCAGCAGCTTCTTTCAGACCAACTACGAGCAGTACTTC.